These T cell receptor beta chains were read from a single sample in a study of cytomegalovirus exposure and HLA in healthy donors. The protocol was immunoSEQ multiplex PCR, while the TCRdb copy is restricted to in-frame clones and leaves out a portion. Among about 130,000 clones, roughly 82% were seen once, and the ten largest hold 2.5% to 3.5%. The sample was PBMCs. These TCRs come from a woman younger than 30 in good health and CMV-seropositive. Both conserved end residues are part of each CDR3. The D gene is left open where the match is weak. Some rows mark clone size as missing; the rest say once, few, many or name a class of expanded clone.

TRBJ2-1,TRBD2,NA,TRBV6-5,CASPPFLGGGNEQFF,TGTGCCAGCCCCCCATTTCTCGGGGGGGGTAATGAGCAGTTCTTC
TRBJ2-7,TRBD2,NA,TRBV9,CASSATSGGAYEQYF,TGTGCCAGCAGCGCGACTAGCGGGGGGGCCTACGAGCAGTACTTC
TRBJ2-5,NA,NA,TRBV5-4,CASRRTDGAQYF,TGTGCCAGCAGACGGACCGACGGGGCCCAGTACTTC
TRBJ1-1,NA,NA,TRBV6-5,CASIGAGAFF,TGTGCCAGCATCGGGGCGGGGGCTTTCTTT
TRBJ2-3,TRBD2,NA,TRBV7-9,CASSLTSGGTDTQYF,TGTGCCAGCAGCCTTACTAGCGGGGGCACAGATACGCAGTATTTT
TRBJ2-1,NA,NA,TRBV7-6,CASSLAGASYNEQFF,TGTGCCAGCAGCTTAGCGGGGGCCTCCTACAATGAGCAGTTCTTC
TRBJ2-7,NA,NA,TRBV7-2,CASSPSRERYEQYF,TGTGCCAGCAGCCCATCCCGGGAGCGCTACGAGCAGTACTTC
TRBJ1-2,NA,NA,TRBV19,CASKEVGVGGYTF,TGTGCCAGTAAGGAAGTCGGTGTCGGGGGCTACACCTTC
TRBJ2-4,TRBD2,NA,TRBV2,CASSETSGGTNIQYF,TGTGCCAGCAGTGAGACTAGCGGGGGCACAAACATTCAGTACTTC
TRBJ2-1,TRBD1,NA,TRBV28,CASSYGRDSSEQFF,TGTGCCAGCAGTTACGGTCGGGACAGTAGCGAGCAGTTCTTC
TRBJ2-1,TRBD2,few,TRBV11-2,CASSLAASGGPTHNEQFF,TGTGCCAGCAGCTTAGCGGCTAGCGGGGGACCTACCCACAATGAGCAGTTCTTC
TRBJ2-7,NA,once,TRBV30,CAWTFLFNSYEQYF,TGTGCCTGGACCTTTCTCTTTAACAGCTACGAGCAGTACTTC
TRBJ1-2,TRBD1,once,TRBV27,CASSPRDSNYGYTF,TGTGCCAGCAGTCCTCGGGACAGCAACTATGGCTACACCTTC
TRBJ2-1,NA,NA,TRBV5-1,CASSSGQHSSYNEQFF,TGCGCCAGCAGCTCCGGACAGCACAGCTCCTACAATGAGCAGTTCTTC
TRBJ2-3,TRBD2,NA,TRBV19,CASSIGGLARMGSTDTQYF,TGTGCCAGTAGTATAGGGGGACTAGCGCGGATGGGTAGCACAGATACGCAGTATTTT
TRBJ1-5,NA,NA,TRBV30,CAWSGGRGQPQHF,TGTGCCTGGAGTGGCGGGAGGGGGCAGCCCCAGCATTTT
TRBJ1-1,NA,few,TRBV6-7,CASDWEATEAFF,TGTGCCAGCGATTGGGAGGCCACTGAAGCTTTCTTT
TRBJ2-7,NA,NA,TRBV6-5,CASSYSPSAAHEQYF,TGTGCCAGCAGTTACTCACCTTCAGCGGCCCACGAGCAGTACTTC
TRBJ2-1,NA,NA,TRBV11-2,CASSSYRGSRNEQFF,TGTGCCAGCAGCTCTTACCGGGGGAGTAGGAATGAGCAGTTCTTC
TRBJ2-1,TRBD1,NA,TRBV19,CASSGARDRSLDEQFF,TGTGCCAGTAGCGGAGCCCGGGACAGGTCCTTGGATGAGCAGTTCTTC
TRBJ2-5,NA,few,TRBV5-1,CASSLGGTDQETQYF,TGCGCCAGCAGCTTGGGCGGGACGGACCAAGAGACCCAGTACTTC
TRBJ2-3,NA,once,TRBV7-2,CASSLYVGGADTQYF,TGTGCCAGCAGCTTATATGTAGGGGGGGCAGATACGCAGTATTTT
TRBJ1-2,NA,NA,TRBV28,CASRYFYGYTF,TGTGCCAGCAGATACTTCTATGGCTACACCTTC
TRBJ2-7,NA,NA,TRBV7-9,CASSLRDMSGEQYF,TGTGCCAGCAGCTTGAGGGACATGTCCGGCGAGCAGTACTTC
TRBJ1-2,NA,NA,TRBV7-8,CASSPAGEGRRGYTF,TGTGCCAGCAGCCCAGCAGGGGAGGGGCGTCGGGGCTACACCTTC
TRBJ2-3,NA,NA,TRBV21-1,CASSKNGQASTDTQYF,TGTGCCAGCAGCAAAAACGGACAGGCTAGCACAGATACGCAGTATTTT
TRBJ1-1,NA,NA,TRBV2,CASSEGASMAFF,TGTGCCAGCAGTGAAGGGGCGAGTATGGCTTTCTTT
TRBJ2-3,NA,NA,TRBV5-4,CASSSGSGTDTQYF,TGTGCCAGCAGTTCCGGGTCTGGGACAGATACGCAGTATTTT
TRBJ2-5,NA,NA,TRBV7-3,CASSLGHQQETQYF,TGTGCCAGCAGCTTAGGACACCAGCAAGAGACCCAGTACTTC
TRBJ1-6,TRBD1,NA,TRBV7-9,CASSDTGRQGNSPLHF,TGTGCCAGCAGCGATACAGGAAGACAGGGTAATTCACCCCTCCACTTT
TRBJ1-6,NA,NA,TRBV27,CASSLRGANSPLHF,TGTGCCAGCAGCCTCCGGGGGGCAAATTCACCCCTCCACTTT